This T cell receptor (beta chain) was obtained from a study of T cells in tumors after PD-1 blockade (dated by TCRdb to about 2019). Concerning the study at large: Patients with prior checkpoint blockade, systemic immunosuppressant use, or recent radiotherapy or other anti-cancer therapy within 4 weeks were excluded. Patients were treated with either pembrolizumab 200 mg every 3 weeks or cemiplimab 350 mg every 2 weeks. While on anti-PD-1 treatment, some of the patients also continued taking daily vismodegib 150 mg. Peripheral blood samples averaged around 110,000 TCR templates (range 24,679-257,772) and 35,000 to 40,000 unique clonotypes. The study performed paired single-cell RNA and TCR sequencing on site-matched tumors from BCC or SCC patients before and after anti-PD-1 therapy. To compare blood and tumor clonotypes, bulk TCR sequencing was performed on nine to ten peripheral blood samples from a few patients. RECIST version 1.1 was the standard used to evaluate clinical response. The full study reports these points: Where the novel T cell clones came from was not determined, and possible sources could include lymphoid organs or rare unexpanded clones inside the tumor or in the tumor periphery. Approximately 41% of TCR clonotypes from the tumor were detected in blood, and certain novel exhausted tumor clones were present in blood collected before treatment, which suggests recruitment from the periphery.

The immunoSEQ platform was used for deep TCRbeta sequencing. In the paper's pipeline: For further analysis, only productive rearrangements were exported out of the immunoSEQ Analyzer. T cell phenotypes were assigned to bulk TCRbeta clonotypes by matching to single-cell RNA+TCR-seq clones sharing the same TCRbeta sequence. Clone enrichment in tumor was computed as tumor frequency divided by PBMC frequency from bulk TCR sequencing. TCRs were grouped by GLIPH into specificity groups, defined as clusters of distinct TCRs likely recognizing common antigens via shared CDR3 motifs. The table was pulled from immuneACCESS by TCRdb, which kept in-frame rearrangements only. Such tables lose some clones; where checked, under half of the loss comes from unresolved V genes, and the rest has no known cause. Clonal size and the V and J genes are those of that table, whereas D and trimming came from the DNA. The sample profile shows almost 35,000 clones; roughly 73% of them were found once. 40% of the sample lies in the top ten.

Based on the germline V gene, the CDR1 and CDR2 sequences are KGHSH and LQKENI. The CDR3 has 13 amino acids, counting the end cysteine and phenylalanine. The only DNA kept is the CDR3, 39 bases in frame from the first base. V is pared back by 6 bases and J by 0 bases, with 9 bases lying between the germline termini. What this sample's time point label stands for: after anti-PD-1 therapy. For bulk TCRbeta sequencing, genomic DNA was extracted from tumor biopsies or peripheral blood, and input amounts ranged from roughly 600 ng to 6,500 ng. Every patient was a poor candidate for surgical resection and had histologically proven advanced or metastatic basal or squamous cell carcinoma. The basal cell carcinoma cohort comprised ten to eleven patients, of whom several had bulk tumor TCR sequencing. A remark on this clone: Its antigen specificity is not known. Base qualities are missing; no much larger clone stands one base away.

The sample in question was PBMCs, obtained after anti-PD-1 treatment. In this chain, TRBV18 is recombined with TRBJ2-7; possibly the D gene is TRBD1, per 6 matching bases. The sequence was obtained from a human donor with basal cell carcinoma. Here is the DNA: TGTGCCAGCTCTACAGGGCGCTCCTACGAGCAGTACTTC. The resulting protein is CASSTGRSYEQYF.